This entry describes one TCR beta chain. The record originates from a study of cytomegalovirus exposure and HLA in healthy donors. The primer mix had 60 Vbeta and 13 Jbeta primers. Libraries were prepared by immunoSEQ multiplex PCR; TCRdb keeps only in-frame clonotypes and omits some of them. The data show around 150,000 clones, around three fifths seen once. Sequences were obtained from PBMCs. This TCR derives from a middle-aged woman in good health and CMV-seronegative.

CDR3 nucleotides: TGTGCCAGCAGTTGGACAGGGCTTAGCAATCAGCCCCAGCATTTT. Its protein product is CASSWTGLSNQPQHF. The chain carries TRBV27 and TRBJ1-5, with TRBD1 identical over 8 bases. The J segment lost 0 bases and the V segment lost 4 bases, leaving 2 bases of the junction unmatched. The CDR3 is made up of 15 amino acids. Germline loops: CDR1 MNHEY, CDR2 SMNVEV (reference sequence).